Listed below are T cell receptor beta chains from one sample, sequenced in a study of cytomegalovirus exposure and HLA in healthy donors. Measured with immunoSEQ multiplex PCR; TCRdb has only the in-frame clones, and not every one. The table shows about 140,000 clones, with approximately 67% occurring only once. Sequencing was carried out using PBMCs. Receptor source: a woman aged 60-70 years in good health and CMV-seronegative. CDR3s include the opening cysteine and the closing phenylalanine or tryptophan. Fields, in order: CDR3 length, V gene, D gene, J gene, clone size, CDR3 DNA, CDR3 protein. The D gene is left open where the match is weak. The size entry is marked missing in some rows and otherwise reads once, few, many or a size class.

13	TRBV27	TRBD2	TRBJ2-1	.	TGTGCCACCTCTAGCGGGAGGACTAATGAGCAGTTCTTC	CATSSGRTNEQFF
15	TRBV27	TRBD2	TRBJ2-7	.	TGTGCCAGCAGTTCCCTAGCGGGAGACCCCCGCGAGCAGTACTTC	CASSSLAGDPREQYF
14	TRBV19	TRBD1	TRBJ1-5	few	TGTGCCAGTAGTATTCGGGCAGGGGGTCAGCCCCAGCATTTT	CASSIRAGGQPQHF
16	TRBV4-3	TRBD2	TRBJ2-2	.	TGCGCCAGCAGCCAAGTTAGCGGGAGGGACACCGGGGAGCTGTTTTTT	CASSQVSGRDTGELFF
15	TRBV18	TRBD1	TRBJ2-1	.	TGTGCCAGCTCACTTAACAGGGGGATTTACAATGAGCAGTTCTTC	CASSLNRGIYNEQFF
15	TRBV5-4	.	TRBJ2-2	.	TGTGCCAGCAGCTTGGTCAACAGGAACACCGGGGAGCTGTTTTTT	CASSLVNRNTGELFF
15	TRBV5-1	.	TRBJ1-4	.	TGCGCCAGCAGCTTGGAGGGGACAACTAATGAAAAACTGTTTTTT	CASSLEGTTNEKLFF
14	TRBV29-1	.	TRBJ1-2	.	TGCAGCGCCGGGACACTCGAAAAACGCTATGGCTACACCTTC	CSAGTLEKRYGYTF
14	TRBV7-9	TRBD1	TRBJ1-2	.	TGTGCCAGCAGCCGGACGACAGGGATCTATGGCTACACCTTC	CASSRTTGIYGYTF
15	TRBV5-4	.	TRBJ1-5	.	TGTGCCAGCAGCTTGGCGGGAGGGGGCAATCAGCCCCAGCATTTT	CASSLAGGGNQPQHF
15	TRBV5-6	.	TRBJ1-1	few	TGTGCCAGCAGCTTGTCATGGACACCGAACACTGAAGCTTTCTTT	CASSLSWTPNTEAFF
17	TRBV9	TRBD1	TRBJ1-4	few	TGTGCCAGCAGCGTAGCCCGACGGACAGGGGGGGCTGAAAAACTGTTTTTT	CASSVARRTGGAEKLFF
14	TRBV6-5	TRBD2	TRBJ2-7	.	TGTGCCAGCACACCTAGCGGGAGGGCGTACGAGCAGTACTTC	CASTPSGRAYEQYF
15	TRBV7-3	TRBD1	TRBJ2-3	few	TGTGCCAGCAGCTTAAGCAGGGGGCCCACAGATACGCAGTATTTT	CASSLSRGPTDTQYF
10	TRBV10-3	.	TRBJ2-5	few	TGTGCCATCGGAGGGGAGACCCAGTACTTC	CAIGGETQYF
16	TRBV10-3	.	TRBJ2-1	.	TGTGCCATCAGTGAGTCGATGGCGGGGTCCTACAATGAGCAGTTCTTC	CAISESMAGSYNEQFF
14	TRBV9	.	TRBJ1-2	.	TGTGCCAGCAGCGTAGGAGTCGTAAGCTATGGCTACACCTTC	CASSVGVVSYGYTF
15	TRBV7-6	TRBD1	TRBJ2-2	once	TGTGCCAGCAGCTCAACAGGGGGGAACACCGGGGAGCTGTTTTTT	CASSSTGGNTGELFF
14	TRBV19	TRBD2	TRBJ2-3	.	TGTGCCAGTAGTATAGCGGGGGGGCAAGATACGCAGTATTTT	CASSIAGGQDTQYF
13	TRBV28	.	TRBJ1-5	.	TGTGCCAGCAGGGCACAGCCCAATCAGCCCCAGCATTTT	CASRAQPNQPQHF
14	TRBV7-6	.	TRBJ2-7	.	TGTGCCAGCAGCTTAAGGGAGGCCAGCTACGAGCAGTACTTC	CASSLREASYEQYF